These 12 T cell receptor beta chains came from one sample sequenced in a study of CD8+ T cells in alopecia areata. RNA, once extracted, was reverse transcribed into cDNA for use as the sequencing template. Repertoires were generated with immunoSEQ multiplex PCR, while TCRdb's copy carries only in-frame clones and drops some. The table records 150,000 or so clones, 45% to 60% of them present only once. Material: CD4+ T cells sorted from blood. The receptors were gathered from a human donor with alopecia areata.

The V call is TRBV30, the J call TRBJ1-1; D unresolved. The CDR3 length is 10 residues. In germline, CDR1 is GTSNPN, CDR2 SVGIG (reference sequence). Trimming removed 0 bases at V and 10 bases at J, with 6 bases between. In DNA form, the CDR3 reads TGTGCCTGGAGTGTAAGAGGAGCTTTCTTT. Residues: CAWSVRGAFF.

The chain employs TRBV30 and TRBJ1-1; possibly TRBD1 for D (6 bases). The V gene lost 5 bases and the J gene lost 8 bases, with 9 bases spanning the gap. The CDR3 runs to 10 residues. The germline gives CDR1 GTSNPN, CDR2 SVGIG (reference sequence). Here the CDR3 reads CAWYGTEAFF. CDR3 coding DNA: TGTGCCTGGTACGGGACAGAAGCTTTCTTT.

The chain's CDR3 is CASSVTPDSNGYTF. The CDR3, as DNA: TGCGCCAGCAGCGTGACTCCGGACAGTAATGGCTACACCTTC. The chain has TRBV5-1 and TRBJ1-2, with D possibly matching TRBD1 (6 bases). V dropped 4 bases and J dropped 6 bases, with 16 bases sitting between them. The CDR3 contains 14 residues. Per the germline V gene, CDR1 is SGHRS and CDR2 is YFSETQ.

J is TRBJ2-1 and V is TRBV5-1; unclear D gene. CDR1 is SGHRS, CDR2 YFSETQ, per germline. The CDR3 is 14 amino acids. V was trimmed by 0 bases and J by 2 bases, leaving 6 bases between them. This chain's CDR3 is CASSLGSAYNEQFF. The DNA of the CDR3 is TGCGCCAGCAGCTTGGGGAGCGCCTACAATGAGCAGTTCTTC.

The chain has TRBV20-1 and TRBJ2-3; the D gene is possibly TRBD2 (5 bases). The germline V gene has CDR1 DFQATT and CDR2 SNEGSKA (reference sequence). The CDR3 has 11 residues. V lost 5 bases to trimming and J lost 6 bases, with 9 bases between them. CDR3 amino acids: CSAQTGDTQYF. CDR3 bases: TGCAGTGCTCAGACGGGGGATACGCAGTATTTT.

This chain uses TRBV5-1 with TRBJ2-1; perhaps TRBD1 as D (6 bases). CDR1 is SGHRS, CDR2 YFSETQ, per germline. This CDR3 has 15 residues. V lost 4 bases, J lost 1 base, and 12 bases lay in between. As DNA, the CDR3 is TGCGCCAGCAGCATGACAGGCTCTTCCTACAATGAGCAGTTCTTC. Translation gives CASSMTGSSYNEQFF.

This clone was seen a handful of times. V usage is TRBV11-1 and J usage is TRBJ2-2; 7 positions match TRBD2. The trim removed 5 bases at V and 4 bases at J, leaving 4 bases unmatched. CDR1 SGHAT and CDR2 FQDESV come from the germline V gene (reference sequence). This CDR3 contains 14 residues. CDR3 nucleotide sequence: TGTGCCAGCAGCCCGGGACTACCCACCGGGGAGCTGTTTTTT. This gives the protein CASSPGLPTGELFF.

CDR3 DNA: TGTGCCACCAGCAGAGGTGGGACCACATCATGGGAGCAGTTCTTC. This translates into CATSRGGTTSWEQFF. This chain connects TRBV15 to TRBJ2-1, with D possibly being TRBD1 or TRBD2 (5 bases each). The CDR3 extends over 15 amino acids. Looked up from germline, CDR1 is LNHNV and CDR2 is YYDKDF (reference sequence). Trimming removed 1 base from V and 10 bases from J, with 17 bases in between.

This chain joins TRBV10-3 and TRBJ1-2, with D perhaps matching TRBD1 (6 bases). This CDR3 is 14 amino acids long. The V gene lost 0 bases and the J gene lost 7 bases, with 12 bases spanning the gap. CDR1 is ENHRY and CDR2 is SYGVKD in the germline V gene. This chain's CDR3 is CAISESTGMGGYTF. The CDR3 DNA reads as TGTGCCATCAGTGAGTCCACAGGGATGGGTGGCTACACCTTC.

V usage is TRBV29-1 and J usage is TRBJ2-7, with TRBD1 as a possible D gene (5 bases). The germline V gene has CDR1 SQVTM and CDR2 ANQGSEA. The V end lost 6 bases, the J end lost 2 bases, and 11 bases lay between the germline ends. This CDR3 is built from 12 residues. Here the CDR3 reads CSVKTDTYEQYF. CDR3 sequence (DNA): TGCAGCGTGAAGACAGACACCTACGAGCAGTACTTC.

Notes on this clone: Other DNA sequences within the sample encode an identical CDR3. The DNA of the CDR3 is TGCGCCAGCAGCTTGAACACTGAAGCTTTCTTT. Protein sequence: CASSLNTEAFF. This sequence joins TRBV5-1 and TRBJ1-1, with D uncertain. The CDR3 is 11 residues long. The V gene lost 1 base and the J gene lost 2 bases, with 0 bases spanning the gap. Looked up from germline, CDR1 is SGHRS and CDR2 is YFSETQ.

V is TRBV7-6 and J is TRBJ2-7, with 9 bases identical to TRBD2. Germline V gene data show CDR1 as SGHVS and CDR2 as FNYEAQ. V was clipped by 0 bases and J by 5 bases; unmatched bases: 11. This CDR3 contains 17 residues. The CDR3 loop reads CASSLAVGSGSTHEQYF. The CDR3 DNA follows: TGTGCCAGCAGCTTAGCGGTGGGTAGCGGGAGTACCCACGAGCAGTACTTC.